This entry is about one T cell receptor (beta chain). As yet, its antigen is unknown. CDR3 length equals 15 residues. The V end was cut by 3 bases, the J end by 6 bases, with 15 bases between. From germline, CDR1 is SGHRS and CDR2 YFSETQ. This entry belongs to a study of type 1 regulatory T cells. At the level of the study: This in vitro CD4 product, T-allo10, is enriched for Tr1 cells and alloantigen-specific.

TCRdb independently ran MiXCR on the reads; one entry per CDR3 protein. Of tens of thousands of distinct CDR3 sequences in the sample, approximately 67% were seen once. Study results and limitations: Compared with non-Tr1 cells, Tr1 cells showed a narrower TCR repertoire.

The source material was cultured non-Tr1 T cells, either the whole culture or a sorted T cell fraction (not recorded which). V usage is TRBV5-1 and J usage is TRBJ2-2; D remains unclear. The source is a human donor in good health. The CDR3 nucleotides read TGCGCCAGCAGCTCGGAACGGGTGGTGTCCGGGGAGCTGTTTTTT. It translates to CASSSERVVSGELFF.